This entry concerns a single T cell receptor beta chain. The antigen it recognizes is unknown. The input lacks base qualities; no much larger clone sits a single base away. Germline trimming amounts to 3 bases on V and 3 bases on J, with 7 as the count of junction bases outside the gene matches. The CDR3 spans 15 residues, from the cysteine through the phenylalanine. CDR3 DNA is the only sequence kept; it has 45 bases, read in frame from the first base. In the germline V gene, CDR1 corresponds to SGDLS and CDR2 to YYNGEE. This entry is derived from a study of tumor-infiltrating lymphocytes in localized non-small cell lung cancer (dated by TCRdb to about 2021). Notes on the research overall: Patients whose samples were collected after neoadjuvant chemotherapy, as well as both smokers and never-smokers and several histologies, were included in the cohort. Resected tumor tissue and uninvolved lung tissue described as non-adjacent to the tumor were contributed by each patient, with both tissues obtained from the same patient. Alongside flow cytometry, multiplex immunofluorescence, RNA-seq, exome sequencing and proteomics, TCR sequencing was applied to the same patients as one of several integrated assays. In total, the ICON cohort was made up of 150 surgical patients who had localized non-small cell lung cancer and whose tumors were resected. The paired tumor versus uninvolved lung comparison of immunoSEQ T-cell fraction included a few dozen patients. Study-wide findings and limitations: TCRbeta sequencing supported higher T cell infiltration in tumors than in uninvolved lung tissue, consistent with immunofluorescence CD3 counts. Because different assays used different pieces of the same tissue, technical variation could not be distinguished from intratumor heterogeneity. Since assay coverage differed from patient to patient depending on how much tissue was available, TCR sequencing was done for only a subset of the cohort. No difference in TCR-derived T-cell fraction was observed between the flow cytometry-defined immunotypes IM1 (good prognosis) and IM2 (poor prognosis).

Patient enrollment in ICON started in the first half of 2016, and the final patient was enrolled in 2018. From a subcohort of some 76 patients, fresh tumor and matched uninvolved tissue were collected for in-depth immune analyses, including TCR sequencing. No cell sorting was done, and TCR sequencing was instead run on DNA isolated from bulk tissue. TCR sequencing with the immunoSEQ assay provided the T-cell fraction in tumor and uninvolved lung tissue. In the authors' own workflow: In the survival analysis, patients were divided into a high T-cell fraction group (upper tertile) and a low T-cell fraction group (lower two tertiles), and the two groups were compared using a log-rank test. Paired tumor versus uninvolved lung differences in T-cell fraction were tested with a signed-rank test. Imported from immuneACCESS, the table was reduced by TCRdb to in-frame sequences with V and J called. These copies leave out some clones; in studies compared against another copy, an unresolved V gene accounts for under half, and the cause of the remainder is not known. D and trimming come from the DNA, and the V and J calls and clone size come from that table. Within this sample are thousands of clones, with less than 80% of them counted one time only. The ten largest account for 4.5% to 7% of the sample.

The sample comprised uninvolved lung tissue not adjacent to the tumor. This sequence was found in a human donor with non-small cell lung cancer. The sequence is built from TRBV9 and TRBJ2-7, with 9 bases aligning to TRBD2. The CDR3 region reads CASSEGTSRNYEQYF. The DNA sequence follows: TGTGCCAGCAGCGAGGGGACTAGCAGAAACTACGAGCAGTACTTC.